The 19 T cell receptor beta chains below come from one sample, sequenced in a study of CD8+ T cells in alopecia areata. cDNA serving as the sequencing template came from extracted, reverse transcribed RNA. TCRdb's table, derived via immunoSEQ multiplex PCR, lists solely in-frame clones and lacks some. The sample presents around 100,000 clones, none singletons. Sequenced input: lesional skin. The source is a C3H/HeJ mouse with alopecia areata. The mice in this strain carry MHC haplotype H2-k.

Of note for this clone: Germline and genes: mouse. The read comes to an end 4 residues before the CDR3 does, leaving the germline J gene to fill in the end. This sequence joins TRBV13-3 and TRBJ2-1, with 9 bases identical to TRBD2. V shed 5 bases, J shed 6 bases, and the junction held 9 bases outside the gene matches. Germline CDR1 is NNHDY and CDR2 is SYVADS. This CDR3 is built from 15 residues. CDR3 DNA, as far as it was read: TGTGCCAGCAGGGGAGACTGGGGGAGAGGTGCT. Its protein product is CASRGDWGRGA. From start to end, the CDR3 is CASRGDWGRGAEQFF.

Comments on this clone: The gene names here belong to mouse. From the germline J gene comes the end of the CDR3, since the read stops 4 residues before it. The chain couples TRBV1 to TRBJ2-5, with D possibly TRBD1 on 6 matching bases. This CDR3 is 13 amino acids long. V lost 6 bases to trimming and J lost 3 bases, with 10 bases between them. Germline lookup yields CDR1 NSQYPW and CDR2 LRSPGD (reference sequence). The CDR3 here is CTCSPQGQDTQYF. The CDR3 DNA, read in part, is TGCACCTGCAGCCCACAGGGACAAGAC.

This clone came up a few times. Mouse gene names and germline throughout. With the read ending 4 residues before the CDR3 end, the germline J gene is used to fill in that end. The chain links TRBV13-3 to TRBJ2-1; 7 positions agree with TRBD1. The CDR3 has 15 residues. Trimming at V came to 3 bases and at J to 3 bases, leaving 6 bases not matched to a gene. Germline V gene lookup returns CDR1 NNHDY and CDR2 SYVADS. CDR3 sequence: CASSGPGTAYAEQFF. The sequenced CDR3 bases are TGTGCCAGCAGTGGACCGGGGACAGCCTATGCT.

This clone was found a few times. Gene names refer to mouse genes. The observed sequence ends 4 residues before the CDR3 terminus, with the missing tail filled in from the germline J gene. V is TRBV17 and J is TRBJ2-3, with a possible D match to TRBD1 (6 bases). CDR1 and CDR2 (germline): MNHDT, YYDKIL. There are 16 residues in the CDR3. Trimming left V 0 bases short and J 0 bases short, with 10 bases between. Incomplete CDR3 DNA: TGTGCTAGCAGTAGAGATTGGGGACAAAGTGCAGAA. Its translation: CASSRDWGQSAE. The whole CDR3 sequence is CASSRDWGQSAETLYF.

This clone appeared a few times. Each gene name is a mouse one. CDR3 sequence: CASSLDWGAETLYF. CDR3 bases read: TGTGCAAGCAGCTTAGACTGGGGGGCAGAA. This sequence joins TRBV16 and TRBJ2-3; TRBD2 matches at 7 bases. The read is 4 residues too short to cover the CDR3 end, so that end is filled in from the germline J gene. The V and J ends lost 0 bases and 3 bases, in that order; junction bases with no gene match: 0. Germline V gives CDR1 SGHSA, CDR2 FRNQAP. The CDR3 consists of 14 residues.

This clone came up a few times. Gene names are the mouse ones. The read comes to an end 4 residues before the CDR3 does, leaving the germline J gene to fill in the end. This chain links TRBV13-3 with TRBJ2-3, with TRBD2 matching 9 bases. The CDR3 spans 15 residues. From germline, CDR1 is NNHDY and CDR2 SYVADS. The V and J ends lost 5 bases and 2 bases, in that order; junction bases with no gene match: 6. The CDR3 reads CASSYWGESAETLYF. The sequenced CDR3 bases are TGTGCCAGCAGCTACTGGGGGGAGTCTGCAGAA.

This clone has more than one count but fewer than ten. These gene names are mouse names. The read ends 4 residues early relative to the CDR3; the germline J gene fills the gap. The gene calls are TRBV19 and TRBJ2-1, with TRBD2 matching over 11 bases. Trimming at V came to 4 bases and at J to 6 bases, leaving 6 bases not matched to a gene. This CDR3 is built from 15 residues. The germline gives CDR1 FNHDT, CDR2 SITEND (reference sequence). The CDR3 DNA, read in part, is TGTGCCAGCAGTGCCACTGGGGGGGCTTTTGCT. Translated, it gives CASSATGGAFA. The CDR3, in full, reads CASSATGGAFAEQFF.

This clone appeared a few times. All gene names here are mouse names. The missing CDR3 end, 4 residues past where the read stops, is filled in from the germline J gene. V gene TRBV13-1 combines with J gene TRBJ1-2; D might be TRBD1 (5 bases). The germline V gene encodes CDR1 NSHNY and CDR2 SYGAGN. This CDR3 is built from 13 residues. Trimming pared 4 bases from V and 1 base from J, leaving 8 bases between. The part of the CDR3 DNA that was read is TGTGCCAGCAGTTTCGACAGAAACTCC. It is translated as CASSFDRNS. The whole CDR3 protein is CASSFDRNSDYTF.

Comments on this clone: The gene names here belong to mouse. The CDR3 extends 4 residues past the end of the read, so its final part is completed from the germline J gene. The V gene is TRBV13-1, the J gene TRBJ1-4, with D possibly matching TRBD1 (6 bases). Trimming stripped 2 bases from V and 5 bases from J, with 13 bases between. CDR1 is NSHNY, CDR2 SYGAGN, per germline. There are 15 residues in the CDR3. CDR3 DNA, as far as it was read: TGTGCCAGCAGTGAGCGACAGGCCAATAACGAA. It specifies CASSERQANNE. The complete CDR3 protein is CASSERQANNERLFF.

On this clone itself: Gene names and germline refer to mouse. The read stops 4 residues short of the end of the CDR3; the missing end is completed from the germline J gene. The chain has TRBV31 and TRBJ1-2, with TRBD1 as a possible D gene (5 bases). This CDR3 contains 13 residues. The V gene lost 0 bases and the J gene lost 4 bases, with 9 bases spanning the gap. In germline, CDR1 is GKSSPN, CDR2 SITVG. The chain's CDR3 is CAWSLVGGSDYTF. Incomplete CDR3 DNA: TGTGCCTGGAGTCTAGTGGGGGGCTCC.

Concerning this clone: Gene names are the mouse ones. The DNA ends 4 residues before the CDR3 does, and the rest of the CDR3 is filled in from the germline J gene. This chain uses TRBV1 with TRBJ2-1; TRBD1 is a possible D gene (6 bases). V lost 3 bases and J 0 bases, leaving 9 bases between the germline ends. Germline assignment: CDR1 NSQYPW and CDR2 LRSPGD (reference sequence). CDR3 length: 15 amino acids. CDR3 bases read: TGCACCTGCAGTGCCTCACAGGGTAACTATGCT. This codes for CTCSASQGNYA. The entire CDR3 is CTCSASQGNYAEQFF.

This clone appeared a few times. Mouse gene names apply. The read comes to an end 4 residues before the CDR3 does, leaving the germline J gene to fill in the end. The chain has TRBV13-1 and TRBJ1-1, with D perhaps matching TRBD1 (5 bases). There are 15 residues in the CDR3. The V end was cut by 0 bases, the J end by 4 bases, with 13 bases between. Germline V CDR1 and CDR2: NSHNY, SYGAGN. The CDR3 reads CASSDAAGKGTEVFF. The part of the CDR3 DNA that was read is TGTGCCAGCAGTGATGCAGCAGGGAAGGGCACA.

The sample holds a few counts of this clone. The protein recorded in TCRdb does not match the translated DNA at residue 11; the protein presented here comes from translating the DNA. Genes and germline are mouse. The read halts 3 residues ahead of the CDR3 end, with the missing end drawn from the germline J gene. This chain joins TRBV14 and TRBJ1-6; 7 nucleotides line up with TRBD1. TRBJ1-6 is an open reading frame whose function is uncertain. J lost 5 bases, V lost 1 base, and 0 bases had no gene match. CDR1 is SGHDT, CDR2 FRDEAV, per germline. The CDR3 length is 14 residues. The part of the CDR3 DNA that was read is TGTGCCAGCAGTTTCGGGACAGATAATTCGCCC. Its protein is CASSFGTDNSP. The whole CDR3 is CASSFGTDNSPLYF.

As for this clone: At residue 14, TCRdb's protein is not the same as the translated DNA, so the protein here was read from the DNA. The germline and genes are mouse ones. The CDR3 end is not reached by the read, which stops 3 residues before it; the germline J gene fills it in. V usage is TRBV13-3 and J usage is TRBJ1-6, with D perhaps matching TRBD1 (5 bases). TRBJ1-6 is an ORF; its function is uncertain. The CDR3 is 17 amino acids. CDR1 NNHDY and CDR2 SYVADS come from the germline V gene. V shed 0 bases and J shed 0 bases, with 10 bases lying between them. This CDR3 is CASSDEDINSYNSPLYF. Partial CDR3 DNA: TGTGCCAGCAGTGATGAGGACATAAATTCCTATAATTCGCCC.

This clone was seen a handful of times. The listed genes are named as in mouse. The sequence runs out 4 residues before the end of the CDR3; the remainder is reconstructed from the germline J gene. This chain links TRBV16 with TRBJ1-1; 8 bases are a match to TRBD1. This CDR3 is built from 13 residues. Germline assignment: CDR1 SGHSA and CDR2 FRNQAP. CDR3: CASSLRTGREVFF. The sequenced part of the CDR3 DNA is TGTGCAAGCAGCTTGAGGACAGGGAGA.

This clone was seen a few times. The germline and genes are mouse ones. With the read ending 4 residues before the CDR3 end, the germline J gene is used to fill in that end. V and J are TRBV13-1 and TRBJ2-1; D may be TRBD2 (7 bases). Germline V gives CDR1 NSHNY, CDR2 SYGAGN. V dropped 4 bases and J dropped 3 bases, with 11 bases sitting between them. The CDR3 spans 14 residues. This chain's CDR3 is CASSSGGRYAEQFF. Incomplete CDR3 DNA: TGTGCCAGCAGTTCCGGGGGGCGCTATGCT.

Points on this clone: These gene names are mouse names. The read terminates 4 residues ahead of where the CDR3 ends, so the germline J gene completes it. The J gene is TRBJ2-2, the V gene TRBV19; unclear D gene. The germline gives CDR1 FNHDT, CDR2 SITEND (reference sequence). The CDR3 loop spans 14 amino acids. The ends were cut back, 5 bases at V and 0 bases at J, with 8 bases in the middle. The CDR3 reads CASSLTANTGQLYF. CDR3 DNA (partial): TGTGCCAGCAGCTTAACAGCAAACACCGGG. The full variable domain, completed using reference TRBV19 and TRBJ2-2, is GGIITQTPKFLIGQEGQKLTLKCQQNFNHDTMYWYRQDSGKGLRLIYYSITENDLQKGDLSEGYDASREKKSSFSLTVTSAQKNEMAVFLCASSLTANTGQLYFGEGSKLTVL.

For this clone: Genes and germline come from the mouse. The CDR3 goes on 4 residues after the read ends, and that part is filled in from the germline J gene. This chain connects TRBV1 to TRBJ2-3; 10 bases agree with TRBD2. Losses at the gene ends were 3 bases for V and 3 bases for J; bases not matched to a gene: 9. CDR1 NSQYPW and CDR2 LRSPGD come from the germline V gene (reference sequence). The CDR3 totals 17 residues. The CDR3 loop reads CTCSAGLGVATAETLYF. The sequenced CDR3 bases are TGCACCTGCAGTGCTGGACTGGGGGTCGCTACGGCAGAA.

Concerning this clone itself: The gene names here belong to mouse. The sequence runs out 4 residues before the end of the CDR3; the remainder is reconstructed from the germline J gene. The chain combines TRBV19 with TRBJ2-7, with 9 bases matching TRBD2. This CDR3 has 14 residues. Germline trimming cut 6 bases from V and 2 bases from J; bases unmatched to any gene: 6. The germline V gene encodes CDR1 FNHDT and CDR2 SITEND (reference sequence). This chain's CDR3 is CASTQLGGAYEQYF. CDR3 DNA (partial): TGTGCCAGCACTCAACTGGGGGGCGCCTAT.